This is a list of T cell receptor beta chains from one sample in a study of cytomegalovirus exposure and HLA in healthy donors. TCRdb's copy holds only in-frame clones and misses some; the assay was immunoSEQ multiplex PCR. Of 150,000 to 200,000 clones listed, roughly 74% were seen once; the top ten hold roughly 7.8%. Input material: PBMCs. The receptor set was obtained from a woman in her thirties or forties in good health and CMV-seropositive. The CDR3 runs from the conserved cysteine through the conserved F or W. D genes are given only for firm matches. Expanded clones get a size class; other rows say once, few or many, or leave the size out.

J gene: TRBJ1-5; V gene: TRBV5-3; clone size: once; D gene: TRBD1; CDR3 DNA: TGTGCCAGAAGCAACTGGACAGGGACCACTTATAGCAATCAGCCCCAGCATTTT; CDR3 protein: CARSNWTGTTYSNQPQHF
J gene: TRBJ1-3; V gene: TRBV27; clone size: NA; D gene: TRBD1; CDR3 DNA: TGTGCCAGCAGCCCAGGGGGAAGGAGAAACACCATATATTTT; CDR3 protein: CASSPGGRRNTIYF
J gene: TRBJ1-6; V gene: TRBV6-1; clone size: NA; D gene: TRBD1; CDR3 DNA: TGTGCCAGCAGTGAATGGGCAGGGGGAACACCCCTCCACTTT; CDR3 protein: CASSEWAGGTPLHF
J gene: TRBJ1-4; V gene: TRBV28; clone size: few; D gene: TRBD1; CDR3 DNA: TGTGCCAGCAGTTTCACGACAGGGGGCGAAAAACTGTTTTTT; CDR3 protein: CASSFTTGGEKLFF
J gene: TRBJ2-7; V gene: TRBV6-6; clone size: few; D gene: TRBD2; CDR3 DNA: TGTGCCAGCAGTTACTCCGGGACTAGCGGGAGCGAGCAGTACTTC; CDR3 protein: CASSYSGTSGSEQYF
J gene: TRBJ2-7; V gene: TRBV30; clone size: NA; D gene: TRBD2; CDR3 DNA: TGTGCCTGGAGCCTCAGCGGGAGGTCCTACGAGCAGTACTTC; CDR3 protein: CAWSLSGRSYEQYF
J gene: TRBJ1-1; V gene: TRBV28; clone size: NA; D gene: NA; CDR3 DNA: TGTGCCAGCAGCGTTAACACTGAAGCTTTCTTT; CDR3 protein: CASSVNTEAFF
J gene: TRBJ1-1; V gene: TRBV6-5; clone size: NA; D gene: NA; CDR3 DNA: TGTGCCAGCAGACGCCCGGGGGGGAGCACTGAAGCTTTCTTT; CDR3 protein: CASRRPGGSTEAFF
J gene: TRBJ2-1; V gene: TRBV2; clone size: NA; D gene: TRBD2; CDR3 DNA: TGTGCCAGCCGACTAGCGGGAGGTCCCTACAATGAGCAGTTCTTC; CDR3 protein: CASRLAGGPYNEQFF
J gene: TRBJ2-7; V gene: TRBV19; clone size: NA; D gene: NA; CDR3 DNA: TGTGCCAGTAGTATAGGACACCTATCCTACGAGCAGTACTTC; CDR3 protein: CASSIGHLSYEQYF
J gene: TRBJ1-5; V gene: TRBV5-5; clone size: NA; D gene: NA; CDR3 DNA: TGTGCCAGCAGCCAAGACAGGTTTCAGCCCCAGCATTTT; CDR3 protein: CASSQDRFQPQHF
J gene: TRBJ2-1; V gene: TRBV9; clone size: NA; D gene: TRBD2; CDR3 DNA: TGTGCCAGCAGCGTAGAGTCTAGCGGGAGGGCCTCCAATGAGCAGTTCTTC; CDR3 protein: CASSVESSGRASNEQFF
J gene: TRBJ1-4; V gene: TRBV27; clone size: NA; D gene: NA; CDR3 DNA: TGTGCCAGCAGTCCCAGACAGGCGTCTAATGAAAAACTGTTTTTT; CDR3 protein: CASSPRQASNEKLFF
J gene: TRBJ1-3; V gene: TRBV7-2; clone size: NA; D gene: NA; CDR3 DNA: TGTGCCAGCAGCTTAAGACCAGACAGGAGCTCTGGAAACACCATATATTTT; CDR3 protein: CASSLRPDRSSGNTIYF
J gene: TRBJ2-7; V gene: TRBV30; clone size: NA; D gene: TRBD1; CDR3 DNA: TGTGCCTGGAGCCTAGACAGGGACGAGCAGTACTTC; CDR3 protein: CAWSLDRDEQYF
J gene: TRBJ2-3; V gene: TRBV28; clone size: NA; D gene: NA; CDR3 DNA: TGTGCCAGCAGTTCCCCGTGGGAGTCGGGCACAGATACGCAGTATTTT; CDR3 protein: CASSSPWESGTDTQYF
J gene: TRBJ1-2; V gene: TRBV27; clone size: few; D gene: NA; CDR3 DNA: TGTGCCAGCAGTTTAACAGGTTCCTATGGCTACACCTTC; CDR3 protein: CASSLTGSYGYTF
J gene: TRBJ2-2; V gene: TRBV11-2; clone size: NA; D gene: NA; CDR3 DNA: TGTGCCAGCAGCTTAGCCCGGGCCGGGGAGCTGTTTTTT; CDR3 protein: CASSLARAGELFF
J gene: TRBJ1-1; V gene: TRBV11-2; clone size: NA; D gene: NA; CDR3 DNA: TGTGCCAGCAGCTTAGGAGGAAACACTGAAGCTTTCTTT; CDR3 protein: CASSLGGNTEAFF
J gene: TRBJ2-7; V gene: TRBV5-1; clone size: NA; D gene: TRBD2; CDR3 DNA: TGCGCCAGCAGCTTGGCGCCCCTAAGCGGGACTTACTACGAGCAGTACTTC; CDR3 protein: CASSLAPLSGTYYEQYF
J gene: TRBJ2-3; V gene: TRBV30; clone size: NA; D gene: TRBD1; CDR3 DNA: TGTGCCCGGGACAGGGGCACAGATACGCAGTATTTT; CDR3 protein: CARDRGTDTQYF
J gene: TRBJ2-3; V gene: TRBV28; clone size: NA; D gene: TRBD2; CDR3 DNA: TGTGCCAGCAGTTTCTGGGGAGGACTAGCGCACACAGATACGCAGTATTTT; CDR3 protein: CASSFWGGLAHTDTQYF
J gene: TRBJ1-4; V gene: TRBV28; clone size: NA; D gene: TRBD1; CDR3 DNA: TGTGCCAGCAGTAACAGGGGGAACGAAGAAAAACTGTTTTTT; CDR3 protein: CASSNRGNEEKLFF
J gene: TRBJ1-1; V gene: TRBV10-3; clone size: NA; D gene: NA; CDR3 DNA: TGTGCCATCAGTGAGCTCGACACTGAAGCTTTCTTT; CDR3 protein: CAISELDTEAFF
J gene: TRBJ1-1; V gene: TRBV25-1; clone size: few; D gene: NA; CDR3 DNA: TGTGCCAGCAGTGAACCCAGGGATGGCACTGAAGCTTTCTTT; CDR3 protein: CASSEPRDGTEAFF
J gene: TRBJ2-3; V gene: TRBV7-2; clone size: NA; D gene: TRBD2; CDR3 DNA: TGTGCCAGCAGTATTACTAGCGGGGCAAGCACAGATACGCAGTATTTT; CDR3 protein: CASSITSGASTDTQYF
J gene: TRBJ2-6; V gene: TRBV15; clone size: NA; D gene: TRBD2; CDR3 DNA: TGTGCCACCAGCAGAGATCGGGGGGCTGGGGCCAACGTCCTGACTTTC; CDR3 protein: CATSRDRGAGANVLTF
J gene: TRBJ1-6; V gene: TRBV6-6; clone size: NA; D gene: NA; CDR3 DNA: TGTGCCAGCAGTTACTCCTTTAATTCACCCCTCCACTTT; CDR3 protein: CASSYSFNSPLHF
J gene: TRBJ2-1; V gene: TRBV10-2; clone size: NA; D gene: TRBD2; CDR3 DNA: TGCGCCAGCAGTCTGATATGGGGGGGGGAGCAGTTCTTC; CDR3 protein: CASSLIWGGEQFF
J gene: TRBJ1-5; V gene: TRBV19; clone size: NA; D gene: TRBD1; CDR3 DNA: TGTGCCAGTACCCTAACCGGACAGGGAACGGGCAATCAGCCCCAGCATTTT; CDR3 protein: CASTLTGQGTGNQPQHF
J gene: TRBJ2-7; V gene: TRBV11-3; clone size: NA; D gene: NA; CDR3 DNA: TGTGCCAGCAGCTACATTGCTTTAGAGCAGTACTTC; CDR3 protein: CASSYIALEQYF
J gene: TRBJ1-2; V gene: TRBV28; clone size: NA; D gene: TRBD1; CDR3 DNA: TGTGCCAGCAGTCCAGGGACAGGCTATGGCTACACCTTC; CDR3 protein: CASSPGTGYGYTF
J gene: TRBJ2-7; V gene: TRBV11-2; clone size: few; D gene: NA; CDR3 DNA: TGTGCCAGCAGCTTAAATGATTACGAGCAGTACTTC; CDR3 protein: CASSLNDYEQYF
J gene: TRBJ1-2; V gene: TRBV19; clone size: NA; D gene: TRBD1; CDR3 DNA: TGTGCCAGCCTTGGAGGGGACAGGGAAGGCTATGGCTACACCTTC; CDR3 protein: CASLGGDREGYGYTF
J gene: TRBJ1-3; V gene: TRBV7-3; clone size: NA; D gene: TRBD1; CDR3 DNA: TGTGCCAGCAGCCTGACAGGGTCTGGAAACACCATATATTTT; CDR3 protein: CASSLTGSGNTIYF
J gene: TRBJ1-2; V gene: TRBV6-5; clone size: NA; D gene: NA; CDR3 DNA: TGTGCCAGCAGCTTGGGCAGGGTGGATGGCTACACCTTC; CDR3 protein: CASSLGRVDGYTF
J gene: TRBJ1-1; V gene: TRBV4-1; clone size: NA; D gene: NA; CDR3 DNA: TGCGCCAGCAGAACACAGGGAACAGCACAAGAAGCTTTCTTT; CDR3 protein: CASRTQGTAQEAFF
J gene: TRBJ2-5; V gene: TRBV7-9; clone size: few; D gene: NA; CDR3 DNA: TGTGCCAGCAGCTTTTTTGCGGGAAGGGATGGGGAGACCCAGTACTTC; CDR3 protein: CASSFFAGRDGETQYF
J gene: TRBJ2-7; V gene: TRBV18; clone size: NA; D gene: NA; CDR3 DNA: TGTGCCAGCTCACCAGCGACAGTTTCCTACGAGCAGTACTTC; CDR3 protein: CASSPATVSYEQYF
J gene: TRBJ2-5; V gene: TRBV15; clone size: NA; D gene: NA; CDR3 DNA: TGTGCCACCAGCAGAGATAGGCTTAGGGGGGGGGAGACCCAGTACTTC; CDR3 protein: CATSRDRLRGGETQYF
J gene: TRBJ2-1; V gene: TRBV7-9; clone size: once; D gene: NA; CDR3 DNA: TGTGCCAGCAGCCCCCCCATTGACAGGTACAATGAGCAGTTCTTC; CDR3 protein: CASSPPIDRYNEQFF
J gene: TRBJ1-1; V gene: TRBV29-1; clone size: NA; D gene: TRBD1; CDR3 DNA: TGCAGCGTTGGAGGGGGGGACAGGGGTTTCACTGAAGCTTTCTTT; CDR3 protein: CSVGGGDRGFTEAFF
J gene: TRBJ1-2; V gene: TRBV15; clone size: once; D gene: TRBD1; CDR3 DNA: TGTGCCACCAGCAGAGATCTCAGTGACAGGGCAACGTTC; CDR3 protein: CATSRDLSDRATF
J gene: TRBJ2-1; V gene: TRBV29-1; clone size: NA; D gene: NA; CDR3 DNA: TGCAGCGTTGGCGGGGGCGGGGAAACTTACAATGAGCAGTTCTTC; CDR3 protein: CSVGGGGETYNEQFF
J gene: TRBJ2-2; V gene: TRBV30; clone size: once; D gene: TRBD1; CDR3 DNA: TGTGCCTGGAAAGGGACAGGGATCACCGGGGAGCTGTTTTTT; CDR3 protein: CAWKGTGITGELFF
J gene: TRBJ2-3; V gene: TRBV7-2; clone size: NA; D gene: TRBD1; CDR3 DNA: TGTGCCAGCAGCTTAGAGAGGGGGCTACGCACAGATACGCAGTATTTT; CDR3 protein: CASSLERGLRTDTQYF
J gene: TRBJ2-7; V gene: TRBV5-1; clone size: NA; D gene: TRBD1; CDR3 DNA: TGCGCCAGCAGCTTGGGGACAGGACGACTACCGTACAAGCAGTACTTC; CDR3 protein: CASSLGTGRLPYKQYF
J gene: TRBJ1-2; V gene: TRBV9; clone size: NA; D gene: TRBD1; CDR3 DNA: TGTGCCAGCAGCACTCGAACACCATCAGGGACAGGGTATGGGAACTATGGCTACACCTTC; CDR3 protein: CASSTRTPSGTGYGNYGYTF
J gene: TRBJ1-5; V gene: TRBV28; clone size: once; D gene: TRBD1; CDR3 DNA: TGTGCCAGCAGTTTCCAACAGGGGCAGAATCAGCCCCAGCATTTT; CDR3 protein: CASSFQQGQNQPQHF
J gene: TRBJ1-6; V gene: TRBV7-9; clone size: few; D gene: TRBD1; CDR3 DNA: TGTGCCAGCAGGGAAAACAGGGGCAATAATTCACCCCTCCACTTT; CDR3 protein: CASRENRGNNSPLHF
J gene: TRBJ1-3; V gene: TRBV5-1; clone size: NA; D gene: TRBD1; CDR3 DNA: TGCGCCAGCAGTGACAGGGTGACGGGCAGCTCTGGAAACACCATATATTTT; CDR3 protein: CASSDRVTGSSGNTIYF